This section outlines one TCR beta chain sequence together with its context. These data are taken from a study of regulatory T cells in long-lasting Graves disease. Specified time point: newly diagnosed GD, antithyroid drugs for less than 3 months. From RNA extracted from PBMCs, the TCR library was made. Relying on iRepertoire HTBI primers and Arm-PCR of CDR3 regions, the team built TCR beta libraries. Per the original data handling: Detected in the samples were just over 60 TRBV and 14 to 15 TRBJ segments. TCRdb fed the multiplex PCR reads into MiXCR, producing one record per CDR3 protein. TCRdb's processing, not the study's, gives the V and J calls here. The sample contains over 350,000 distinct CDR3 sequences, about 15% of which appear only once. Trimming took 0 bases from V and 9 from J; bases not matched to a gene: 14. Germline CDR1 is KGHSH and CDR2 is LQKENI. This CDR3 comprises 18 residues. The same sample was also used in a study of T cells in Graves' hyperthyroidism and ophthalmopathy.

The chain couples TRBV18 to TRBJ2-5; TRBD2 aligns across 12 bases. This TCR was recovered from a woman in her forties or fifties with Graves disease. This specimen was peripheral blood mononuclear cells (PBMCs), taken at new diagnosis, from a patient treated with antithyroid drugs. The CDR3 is CASSPPLKGLAGYGSQYF. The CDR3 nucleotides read TGTGCCAGCTCACCACCGCTCAAAGGACTAGCGGGATACGGTTCCCAGTACTTC.